This entry concerns a single T cell receptor (beta chain). What it recognizes is unknown. The data derive from a study of a mutant IDH1 vaccine in newly diagnosed glioma. The time point is: week 23, last vaccination. Doses of 300 ug of mutant IDH1 20-mer peptide were given with topical imiquimod. The CDR3 extends over 16 amino acids. V was pared by 7 bases and J by 0 bases, with 11 bases of the junction left unmatched. CDR1 and CDR2 (germline): SGHNT, YENEEA. TCRdb keeps only in-frame clones here, not all; method: immunoSEQ multiplex PCR. Of some 31,000 clones listed, more than 70% are singletons. This receptor was obtained from a woman between 18 and 29 years old with glioma. The chain combines TRBV11-3 with TRBJ1-1; TRBD1 agrees at 7 bases. Sequences were derived from PBMCs, sampled from a glioma patient whose treatment included an IDH1 peptide vaccine. The CDR3 bases are TGTGCCAGCACCGCCCCCGGGACAGACCTGAACACTGAAGCTTTCTTT. Protein sequence: CASTAPGTDLNTEAFF.